This T cell receptor beta chain appears in the sequencing data of a study of blood T cell repertoires in COVID-19. Turning to the study itself: COVID-19 samples from acute and convalescent phases originated in the United States, Italy and Spain. The cDNA or gDNA used as material had been derived from T cells, B-cell-depleted T cells, or PBMCs.

CDR3 length: 14 residues. CDR1 is MNHEY and CDR2 is SMNVEV in the germline V gene (reference sequence). Germline trimming cut 10 bases from V and 5 bases from J; bases unmatched to any gene: 11. In the authors' workflow: Estimated nucleated cell counts came from reference gene primer amplification. Libraries were prepared by immunoSEQ multiplex PCR; TCRdb keeps only in-frame clonotypes and omits some of them. V and J calls plus clone size are reproduced from that table; the DNA served to infer D and trimming. The data contain 250,000 to 300,000 clones, under 90% of them singletons. The receptor comes from a man aged 50 to 60 with acute or convalescent COVID-19. The specimen was peripheral blood. This sequence joins TRBV27 and TRBJ1-5; 7 bases fit TRBD1. The CDR3 sequence: CATSRDRKDQPQHF. As DNA, the CDR3 is TGTGCCACCTCTCGGGACAGAAAAGATCAGCCCCAGCATTTT.